This T cell receptor beta chain was identified during a study of shared clonotypes between healthy human individuals. General study points: The expectation was that sequencing depth would affect clonotype sharing among donors.

Genomic DNA from each subset was divided evenly over several immunoSEQ plates. Under the authors' procedure: ImmunoSEQ only sent back junction sequences with no quality scores, so filtering was done differently. TCRdb's table, derived via immunoSEQ multiplex PCR, lists solely in-frame clones and lacks some. V and J calls and clone size follow that table, whereas D and trimming were derived from the DNA. The repertoire consists of roughly 2,300,000 clones, with under 95% occurring once and the leading ten covering about 0.41%. Comments on this clone: Its matching antigen is unknown.

Per germline, CDR1 ENHRY and CDR2 SYGVKD. After removal of 8 bases from V and 7 bases from J, the junction contained 5 bases not matched to a gene. The CDR3 consists of 14 residues. Sequencing was done on a sample of naive CD4+ T cells from PBMCs. Subset meaning: CD45RA+ positively selected. The genes are TRBV10-3 and TRBJ2-1; 13 bases map to TRBD2. This TCR was recovered from a man between 18 and 29 years old in good health. Some clones in this sample may be carry-over from other donors' samples. Here the CDR3 DNA reads TGTGCCATCCAAGGACTAGCGGGAGATAATGAGCAGTTCTTC. It is translated as CAIQGLAGDNEQFF.